The 10 T cell receptor beta chains below come from one sample, sequenced in a study of molecular identifiers for immune sequencing clone quantification. TCRdb ran MiXCR on the PCR reads and lists one entry per CDR3 protein. The sample carries 2,600 or so distinct CDR3 sequences, approximately 18% recorded once. The specimen was naive CD8+ T cells from blood, with Jurkat cell RNA spiked in. Subset given: FACS-sorted CD8+CD4-CCR7+CD45RA+ naive T cells. These TCRs come from a human donor in good health. Some libraries in this study had Jurkat cell RNA spiked in.

In its sample, this clonotype ranks as medium-sized. The chain joins TRBV7-9 to TRBJ2-5; weak D call: TRBD1 (6 bases). Germline V lookup: CDR1 SEHNR, CDR2 FQNEAQ (reference sequence). V shed 5 bases and J shed 3 bases, with 19 bases lying between them. CDR3 length: 16 amino acids. CDR3 in amino acids: CASSTWTVAGEETQYF. In DNA form, the CDR3 reads TGTGCCAGCAGCACGTGGACAGTGGCGGGTGAAGAGACCCAGTACTTC. The full variable domain, completed using reference TRBV7-9 and TRBJ2-5, is DTGVSQNPRHKITKRGQNVTFRCDPISEHNRLYWYRQTLGQGPEFLTYFQNEAQLEKSRLLSDRFSAERPKGSFSTLEIQRTEQGDSAMYLCASSTWTVAGEETQYFGPGTRLLVL.

Sample share makes this clonotype medium-sized. Here the CDR3 reads CASSPSGSPGDTQYF. The CDR3 bases are TGTGCCAGCAGTCCAAGCGGGAGCCCAGGAGATACGCAGTATTTT. The gene calls are TRBV9 and TRBJ2-3, with 8 bases fitting TRBD2. The V segment lost 5 bases and the J segment 5 bases; nucleotides outside the gene matches: 10. CDR3 size: 15 residues. CDR1 and CDR2 from the germline V gene are SGDLS and YYNGEE.

The chain employs TRBV7-9 and TRBJ1-4; D gene ambiguous. Trimming pared 2 bases from V and 1 base from J, leaving 8 bases between. Per germline, CDR1 SEHNR and CDR2 FQNEAQ (reference sequence). This CDR3 has 15 residues. The CDR3 DNA reads as TGTGCCAGCAGCTTACGGGAAAGAACTAATGAAAAACTGTTTTTT. This codes for CASSLRERTNEKLFF.

This clonotype has just a few counts. This rearrangement joins TRBV23-1 to TRBJ2-6; tentatively, D is TRBD1 (6 bases). TRBV23-1 is annotated as an ORF whose role is uncertain. This CDR3 has 16 residues. Deletions cut 4 bases from V and 4 bases from J, with 14 bases between. The CDR3 DNA sequence: TGCGCCAGCAGTCCCCAGGGGTGGAGAGGGGCCAACGTCCTGACTTTC. It translates to CASSPQGWRGANVLTF.

In its sample, this clonotype is medium-sized. The chain's CDR3 is CASSLYGSAGETQYF. The CDR3 DNA is TGTGCCAGCAGCTTGTACGGGTCGGCGGGCGAGACCCAGTACTTC. V usage is TRBV5-5 and J usage is TRBJ2-5; TRBD2 is a possible D gene (5 bases). This CDR3 contains 15 residues. V lost 1 base and J lost 5, with 15 bases in between. Germline assignment: CDR1 SGHKS and CDR2 YYEKEE (reference sequence).

This clonotype is classed as medium-sized. The CDR3 is CATSPSAGDYEQFF. In DNA form, the CDR3 reads TGTGCCACCAGCCCCTCTGCGGGGGACTATGAGCAGTTCTTC. V and J are TRBV15 and TRBJ2-1; 7 nucleotides line up with TRBD2. V gave up 5 bases and J gave up 8 bases; unmatched junction bases: 9. The CDR3 consists of 14 residues. Per the germline V gene, CDR1 is LNHNV and CDR2 is YYDKDF (reference sequence).

By proportion, this clonotype is medium-sized. The chain joins TRBV13 to TRBJ2-7; possibly TRBD2 for D (6 bases). This CDR3 contains 12 residues. V gave up 6 bases and J gave up 6 bases, with 12 bases separating them. Germline CDR1 reads PRHDT; CDR2 reads FYEKMQ (reference sequence). The CDR3 coding sequence is TGTGCCAGCAGGGCCGCGGGACTCGAGCAGTACTTC. Translating gives CASRAAGLEQYF.

This clonotype was seen once. This chain uses TRBV27 with TRBJ2-1; D is uncertain. With 5 bases removed from V and 4 bases from J, the gap between germline ends came to 9 bases. The CDR3 covers 13 residues. Germline V lookup: CDR1 MNHEY, CDR2 SMNVEV (reference sequence). CDR3 bases: TGTGCCAGCAGTGCCGAAGGGTACAATGAGCAGTTCTTC. It is translated as CASSAEGYNEQFF.

This clonotype has only a few counts. The chain employs TRBV4-1 and TRBJ2-7, with TRBD1 matching 9 bases. The length of the CDR3 is 17 residues. CDR1 is MGHRA, CDR2 YSYEKL, per germline. V lost 0 bases, J lost 1 base, and 7 bases stayed unmatched. Here the CDR3 reads CASSQDADRGSSYEQYF. CDR3 DNA: TGCGCCAGCAGCCAAGATGCTGACAGGGGGAGTTCCTACGAGCAGTACTTC.

By proportion, this clonotype is medium-sized (0.01 to 0.1%). V and J are TRBV29-1 and TRBJ2-1; 7 bases align to TRBD2. Germline V gene lookup returns CDR1 SQVTM and CDR2 ANQGSEA. The CDR3 has 14 amino acids. V lost 6 bases, J lost 6 bases, and 11 bases stayed unmatched. In nucleotides, the CDR3 is TGCAGCGTCCAAAATCCCACTAGCGCCAATGAGCAGTTCTTC. Its protein is CSVQNPTSANEQFF.